These 12 T cell receptor beta chains came from one sample sequenced in a study of tissue T cells after allogeneic stem cell transplantation. Time point here: mouse harvest day 14 after allogeneic transplant. Each mouse received 10^7 T-cell-depleted marrow cells plus 10^6 splenic CD5+ T cells by tail vein. The repertoire was sequenced with immunoSEQ multiplex PCR; TCRdb's copy has only in-frame clones and lacks some. Altogether approximately 4,400 clones are present, almost 50% being singletons, with the ten largest covering roughly a fifth. Source material: lymph node tissue. The receptor source for this set is a female BALB/c mouse given C57BL/6 T cells with graft-versus-host disease after an allogeneic hematopoietic cell transplant.

This clone is a singleton in its sample. The germline and genes are mouse ones. The CDR3 end lies 1 residue beyond the end of the read and is filled in from the germline J gene. The chain links TRBV19 to TRBJ2-2; D gene ambiguous. The ends were cut back, 7 bases at V and 0 bases at J, with 7 bases in the middle. The CDR3 covers 13 residues. Looked up from germline, CDR1 is FNHDT and CDR2 is SITEND (reference sequence). Incomplete CDR3 DNA: TGTGCCAGCGCCCTTCCAAACACCGGGCAGCTCTAC. Translating it yields CASALPNTGQLY. The whole CDR3 sequence reads CASALPNTGQLYF.

This clone was seen only once. Gene names denote mouse genes. The read halts 1 residue ahead of the CDR3 end, with the missing end drawn from the germline J gene. The chain is built from TRBV12-2 and TRBJ2-5; tentatively, D is TRBD1 or TRBD2 (6 bases each). Trimming removed 2 bases from V and 5 bases from J, with 10 bases in between. This CDR3 spans 13 amino acids. Germline lookup yields CDR1 SGHLS and CDR2 HYDKME. The CDR3 bases that were read are TGTGCCAGCTCTCAGGGGGGAGGAGACACCCAGTAC. This translates into CASSQGGGDTQY. The whole CDR3 reads CASSQGGGDTQYF.

Only a few counts were recorded for this clone. These gene names are mouse names. The CDR3 extends 1 residue past the end of the read, so its final part is completed from the germline J gene. The J gene is TRBJ1-1, the V gene TRBV1; D may be TRBD1 (6 bases). Germline V CDR1 and CDR2: NSQYPW, LRSPGD (reference sequence). The length of the CDR3 is 14 residues. V was cut by 3 bases and J by 0 bases, with 8 bases left in between. Partial CDR3 DNA: TGCACCTGCAGTGCCCGGACAGCAAACACAGAAGTCTTC. Protein sequence: CTCSARTANTEVF. The entire CDR3 protein reads CTCSARTANTEVFF. The full variable domain, rest sourced from reference TRBV1 and TRBJ1-1, is VTLLEQNPRWRLVPRGQAVNLRCILKNSQYPWMSWYQQDLQKQLQWLFTLRSPGDKEVKSLPGADYLATRVTDTELRLQVANMSQGRTLYCTCSARTANTEVFFGKGTRLTVV.

With respect to this clone: Mouse gene names apply. The read ends 1 residue before the CDR3 terminus; that terminus is restored from the germline J gene. The rearrangement uses TRBV13-3 and TRBJ2-1; TRBD2 agrees at 10 bases. The CDR3 extends over 16 amino acids. Germline V gives CDR1 NNHDY, CDR2 SYVADS. V was pared by 1 base and J by 7 bases, with 8 bases of the junction left unmatched. CDR3 protein: CASSDRLGGRRAEQFF. The CDR3 bases that were read are TGTGCCAGCAGTGATAGGCTGGGGGGGCGCCGGGCTGAGCAGTTC.

A word on this clone: Genes and germline come from the mouse. The DNA ends 1 residue before the CDR3 does, and the rest of the CDR3 is filled in from the germline J gene. The chain combines TRBV19 with TRBJ2-7, with 10 bases identical to TRBD1. The V gene end was trimmed by 5 bases and the J gene end by 4 bases; junction bases not matched to a gene: 3. Per the germline V gene, CDR1 is FNHDT and CDR2 is SITEND (reference sequence). The CDR3 runs to 13 residues. CDR3 in amino acids: CASSTGQGYEQYF. The part of the CDR3 DNA that was read is TGTGCCAGCAGCACGGGACAGGGGTATGAACAGTAC.

Worth noting for this clone: Here the gene names and germline are mouse. The CDR3 end lies 1 residue beyond the end of the read and is filled in from the germline J gene. Distinct nucleotide sequences in the sample also encode this CDR3. V usage is TRBV26 and J usage is TRBJ1-3, with D possibly being TRBD1 (5 bases). Germline CDR1 KGHPV, CDR2 FQNQEV (reference sequence). This CDR3 is 14 amino acids long. V lost 2 bases and J lost 3, with 8 bases in between. CDR3 region: CASSLGGSGNTLYF. The sequenced part of the CDR3 DNA is TGTGCCAGCAGTCTGGGGGGAAGTGGAAATACGCTCTAT.

On this clone itself: Mouse germline and gene names are used. Read sequence stops 1 residue before the CDR3 end, and the germline J gene provides the missing end. V is TRBV13-2 and J is TRBJ2-2, with 10 bases identical to TRBD1. The CDR3 spans 15 residues. Germline CDR1 is NNHNN and CDR2 is SYGAGS (reference sequence). Trimming took 0 bases from V and 7 from J; bases not matched to a gene: 3. The CDR3 sequence: CASGDGGTGDGQLYF. The sequenced part of the CDR3 DNA is TGTGCCAGCGGTGATGGTGGGACAGGGGACGGGCAGCTCTAC.

This clone was counted a few times. Genes and germline come from the mouse. Read sequence stops 1 residue before the CDR3 end, and the germline J gene provides the missing end. The chain is built from TRBV26 and TRBJ2-4, with TRBD1 matching over 9 bases. Germline V CDR1 and CDR2: KGHPV, FQNQEV (reference sequence). With V trimmed by 6 bases and J by 6 bases, 7 bases remained unmatched. CDR3 length: 14 amino acids. CDR3 DNA (partial): TGTGCCAGCAGCCCGGGACAGGGATTGAACACCTTGTAC. This encodes CASSPGQGLNTLY. The full CDR3 protein reads CASSPGQGLNTLYF.

This clone has a single count. Gene names are the mouse ones. The read ends 1 residue before the CDR3 terminus; that terminus is restored from the germline J gene. The genes are TRBV4 and TRBJ1-4; a weak D match, TRBD1 (6 bases). Germline V CDR1 and CDR2: LGHDT, YNNKQL (reference sequence). The CDR3 consists of 14 residues. The V end was cut by 4 bases, the J end by 2 bases, with 8 bases between. CDR3 bases read: TGTGCCAGCAGCTTACAGGGATCCAACGAAAGATTATTT. The encoded protein is CASSLQGSNERLF. The entire CDR3 is CASSLQGSNERLFF. The complete variable domain, with remaining parts taken from reference TRBV4 and TRBJ1-4, reads ETAVFQTPNYHVTQVGNEVSFNCKQTLGHDTMYWYKQDSKKLLKIMFSYNNKQLIVNETVPRRFSPQSSDKAHLNLRIKSVEPEDSAVYLCASSLQGSNERLFFGHGTKLSVL.

As to this clone: Genes and germline come from the mouse. The CDR3 end falls 1 residue outside the read, so it is completed with the germline J gene. The rearrangement uses TRBV26 and TRBJ2-4, with 7 bases that match TRBD1. Germline CDR1 is KGHPV and CDR2 is FQNQEV (reference sequence). The CDR3 has 15 residues. V lost 4 bases, J lost 2 bases, and 6 bases stayed unmatched. CDR3 bases read: TGTGCCAGCAGTCCCTGGGACAGAATTCAAAACACCTTGTAC. It codes for CASSPWDRIQNTLY. The whole CDR3 sequence reads CASSPWDRIQNTLYF.

About this clone: The gene symbols are mouse symbols. Read data end 1 residue before the CDR3 end; the end is taken from the germline J gene. J is TRBJ2-4 and V is TRBV3; D is ambiguous. The CDR3 is 13 residues long. The germline V gene encodes CDR1 SNHLY and CDR2 FYNGKV (reference sequence). V was trimmed by 1 base and J by 1 base, leaving 3 bases between them. The CDR3: CASSLEGQNTLYF. The DNA read from the CDR3 is TGTGCCAGCAGCTTAGAGGGTCAAAACACCTTGTAC. The full variable domain, with the rest looked up from reference TRBV3 and TRBJ2-4, is GPKVLQIPSHQIIDMGQMVTLNCDPVSNHLYFYWYKQILGQQMEFLVNFYNGKVMEKSKLFKDQFSVERPDGSYFTLKIQPTALEDSAVYFCASSLEGQNTLYFGAGTRLSVL.

In its sample, this clone was seen a few times. Mouse names are used for the genes. The part of the CDR3 DNA that was read is TGTGCCAGCAGTCTGGGATTCAACGAAAGATTATTT. Its protein is CASSLGFNERLF. Given in full, the CDR3 is CASSLGFNERLFF. V and J are TRBV26 and TRBJ1-4; no definite D call. The sequence runs out 1 residue before the end of the CDR3; the remainder is reconstructed from the germline J gene. CDR1 and CDR2 (germline): KGHPV, FQNQEV (reference sequence). The CDR3 consists of 13 residues. With 2 bases removed from V and 4 bases from J, the gap between germline ends came to 5 bases.